This T cell receptor beta chain was found in a study of T cells after yellow fever vaccination. Study-wide points: The study re-detected most primary-vaccination clones after the booster (96% CD4, roughly 91% CD8).

TCRdb processed the 5' RACE reads anew with MiXCR; each CDR3 protein has one entry. In the table there are hundreds of thousands of distinct CDR3 sequences, about a sixth of which are singletons. This clonotype was detected a few times. Antigen specificity is unknown. The CDR3 is 14 residues long. V lost 7 bases, J lost 7 bases, and 19 bases lay in between. The chain employs TRBV12-3 or TRBV12-4 and TRBJ1-1; D not resolved. This sample comprised PBMCs, obtained around 5 days after the first yellow fever vaccination. This sequence originates from a man aged 18-30 years who received the YFV17D yellow fever vaccine. The DNA of the CDR3 is TGTGCCAGCAAAGGTTGGAGCTGGAACTATGAAGCTTTCTTT. Protein sequence: CASKGWSWNYEAFF.